Listed below are T cell receptor beta chains from one sample, sequenced in a study of shared clonotypes between healthy human individuals. Using immunoSEQ multiplex PCR, the repertoire was profiled, and TCRdb retains in-frame clones only, with some absent. Of around 500,000 clones in the sample, 79% were seen once. What was sequenced was PBMCs. These receptors were collected from a woman between 40 and 55 years old in good health. Some clones in this sample may be carry-over from other donors' samples. The conserved cysteine and the conserved F or W are not part of the CDR3 here. D genes are given only for firm matches.

D gene: -; V gene: TRBV28; CDR3 protein: ASSAVRDFSYEQY
D gene: -; V gene: TRBV10-3; CDR3 protein: AIKGQENQPQH
D gene: TRBD2; V gene: TRBV9; CDR3 protein: ASSPRWTSDTGELF
D gene: -; V gene: TRBV21-1; CDR3 protein: ASSLRRDSGNTIY
D gene: -; V gene: TRBV10-3; CDR3 protein: AIRRDALETQY
D gene: TRBD2; V gene: TRBV27; CDR3 protein: ASSSTTSGTLKQY
D gene: TRBD2; V gene: TRBV7-6; CDR3 protein: ASSLAASGSYNEQF
D gene: TRBD2; V gene: TRBV7-8; CDR3 protein: ASAVAGIDTQY
D gene: -; V gene: TRBV4-2; CDR3 protein: ASSQEAQGLGNTIY
D gene: -; V gene: TRBV7-2; CDR3 protein: ASSAGIYNEQF
D gene: -; V gene: TRBV19; CDR3 protein: ASSILEAGYNEQF
D gene: TRBD1; V gene: TRBV6-9; CDR3 protein: ASFGTGEGTIY
D gene: -; V gene: TRBV18; CDR3 protein: ASSPLHSGYNEQF
D gene: -; V gene: TRBV7-9; CDR3 protein: ASSLSSGRGSYEQY
D gene: -; V gene: TRBV23-1; CDR3 protein: ATSGGQGENRDTEAF
D gene: -; V gene: TRBV10-3; CDR3 protein: AISESSAFSGNTIY
D gene: TRBD2; V gene: TRBV9; CDR3 protein: ASSARTSGGDEQF
D gene: TRBD1; V gene: TRBV19; CDR3 protein: ASSSGQTPTYEQY